This T cell receptor (beta chain) comes out of a study of CD8 T cells in Susac syndrome. Study-level results: Regarding the TCR sequencing and HLA analysis, the study admitted that a relatively small number of individuals were involved.

The authors sequenced TCR beta from blood CD8+ and CD4+ T cells. The multiple sclerosis controls were treatment-naive patients with relapsing-remitting disease that was stable or active. This clonotype has more than one count but fewer than ten. The antigen is undetermined. The CDR3 totals 14 residues. The germline V gene encodes CDR1 LNHDA and CDR2 SQIVND (reference sequence). Trimming pared 3 bases from V and 1 base from J, leaving 10 bases between. RNA in amounts of roughly 0.5 to 1 ug was reverse transcribed with random hexamers. By means of immunoSEQ multiplex PCR, TCR beta CDR3 spanning 54 Vbeta and 13 Jbeta underwent amplification. In TCRdb, the immunoSEQ multiplex PCR reads were re-called with MiXCR into one record per CDR3 protein. The sample has 300,000 to 350,000 distinct CDR3 sequences; about 91% are singletons.

The J gene is TRBJ2-7, the V gene TRBV19; D is undetermined. Material for sequencing was CD4+ T cells from PBMCs. The clonotype originates from a human donor with multiple sclerosis. CDR3 nucleotides: TGTGCCAGTAGTATTAACGACCGATCCTACGAGCAGTACTTC. As protein: CASSINDRSYEQYF.